Below are 11 T cell receptor beta chains sequenced from a single sample in a study of cytomegalovirus exposure and HLA in healthy donors. PCR involved 60 Vbeta and 13 Jbeta primers. The table came from immunoSEQ multiplex PCR; TCRdb's copy has only in-frame clones and leaves some out. The sample has under 200,000 clones, less than 80% seen once. The specimen was PBMCs. These receptors all stem from a woman between 40 and 50 years old in good health and CMV-seronegative.

The gene calls are TRBV28 and TRBJ2-7; D perhaps matches TRBD2 (7 bases). Germline V gene sequence: CDR1 MDHEN, CDR2 SYDVKM. This CDR3 has 14 residues. V was shortened by 7 bases and J by 4 bases, with 17 bases between the two germline ends. CDR3 in amino acids: CASITTGRGYEQYF. The CDR3 region has the DNA TGTGCCAGCATCACTACAGGGCGGGGGTACGAGCAGTACTTC.

This chain joins TRBV2 and TRBJ1-2, with 9 bases identical to TRBD1. Losses at the gene ends were 7 bases for V and 6 bases for J; bases not matched to a gene: 9. The CDR3 loop spans 14 amino acids. Germline V gene lookup returns CDR1 SNHLY and CDR2 FYNNEI. The CDR3, as DNA: TGTGCCAGCACCCTTGCTTGGACAGGGGATGGCTACACCTTC. Its protein product is CASTLAWTGDGYTF.

The chain joins TRBV2 to TRBJ1-6; D possibly corresponds to TRBD1 (5 bases). CDR3 length equals 13 residues. V lost 1 base and J 12 bases, leaving 10 bases between the germline ends. Germline V lookup: CDR1 SNHLY, CDR2 FYNNEI. Here the CDR3 reads CASSEGSQGPLHF. Here the CDR3 DNA reads TGTGCCAGCAGTGAAGGCAGCCAGGGACCCCTCCACTTT. The full variable domain, rest sourced from reference TRBV2 and TRBJ1-6, is EPEVTQTPSHQVTQMGQEVILRCVPISNHLYFYWYRQILGQKVEFLVSFYNNEISEKSEIFDDQFSVERPDGSNFTLKIRSTKLEDSAMYFCASSEGSQGPLHFGNGTRLTVT.

The genes are TRBV4-1 and TRBJ1-2; TRBD1 matches at 7 bases. The CDR3 extends over 16 amino acids. Trimming at V came to 3 bases and at J to 0 bases, leaving 7 bases not matched to a gene. Germline assignment: CDR1 MGHRA and CDR2 YSYEKL. CDR3 region: CASSHESGGSNYGYTF. The CDR3 DNA reads as TGCGCCAGCAGCCACGAGTCAGGGGGTTCTAACTATGGCTACACCTTC.

In this sample, this clone turned up a few times. The rearrangement links TRBV2 to TRBJ2-2, with TRBD2 matching 9 bases. Losses at the gene ends were 0 bases for V and 5 bases for J; bases not matched to a gene: 1. CDR1 and CDR2 (germline): SNHLY, FYNNEI. The CDR3 contains 15 residues. The CDR3 coding sequence is TGTGCCAGCAGTGAAGCGCGGGGGGGAACCGGGGAGCTGTTTTTT. It translates to CASSEARGGTGELFF.

The chain carries TRBV7-2 and TRBJ1-2, with D unclear. The V end was cut by 5 bases, the J end by 6 bases, with 13 bases between. This CDR3 contains 13 residues. CDR1 SGHTA and CDR2 FQGNSA come from the germline V gene. In DNA, the CDR3 is TGTGCCAGCAGCCACGGGTCTGACGATGGCTACACCTTC. This translates into CASSHGSDDGYTF.

This chain connects TRBV27 to TRBJ1-5; D ambiguous. The CDR3 length is 13 residues. The germline V gene encodes CDR1 MNHEY and CDR2 SMNVEV (reference sequence). V shed 8 bases and J shed 0 bases, with 8 bases lying between them. The CDR3 DNA follows: TGTGCCAGCTCAGATTTTAGCAATCAGCCCCAGCATTTT. The encoded protein is CASSDFSNQPQHF.

There are a few counts of this clone. V gene TRBV4-2 combines with J gene TRBJ2-5; 13 nucleotides match TRBD2. The CDR3 spans 20 residues. CDR1 and CDR2 (germline): LGHNA, YNFKEQ. After removal of 1 base from V and 2 bases from J, the junction contained 13 bases not matched to a gene. The CDR3 DNA sequence: TGTGCCAGCAGCCAAGCAGATTCCGGGACTAGCGGGGCCCAGCAAGAGACCCAGTACTTC. Its protein product is CASSQADSGTSGAQQETQYF.

The genes are TRBV7-9 and TRBJ1-1; 8 bases are a match to TRBD1. The CDR3 has 14 amino acids. Germline V gives CDR1 SEHNR, CDR2 FQNEAQ (reference sequence). Germline trimming cut 3 bases from V and 8 bases from J; bases unmatched to any gene: 8. The CDR3 loop reads CASSFTEGTGEAFF. The CDR3 DNA reads as TGTGCCAGCAGCTTTACGGAGGGGACAGGCGAAGCTTTCTTT. Full variable domain (rest looked up from reference TRBV7-9 and TRBJ1-1): DTGVSQNPRHKITKRGQNVTFRCDPISEHNRLYWYRQTLGQGPEFLTYFQNEAQLEKSRLLSDRFSAERPKGSFSTLEIQRTEQGDSAMYLCASSFTEGTGEAFFGQGTRLTVV.

The rearrangement joins TRBV6-1 to TRBJ2-5, with 12 bases aligning to TRBD2. From germline, CDR1 is MNHNS and CDR2 SASEGT. The CDR3 is 15 amino acids. Trimming took 4 bases from V and 5 from J; bases not matched to a gene: 5. The CDR3 DNA follows: TGTGCCAGCAGTGCCCTAGCGGGGGGGCGCGAGACCCAGTACTTC. It encodes CASSALAGGRETQYF.

V gene TRBV6-5 combines with J gene TRBJ2-2, with a tentative D call TRBD2 (5 bases). In germline, CDR1 is MNHEY, CDR2 SVGAGI. V lost 3 bases and J 6 bases, leaving 14 bases between the germline ends. The CDR3 is 15 residues long. The CDR3 loop is CASSYLGGGAGELFF. The DNA for the CDR3 is TGTGCCAGCAGTTATTTAGGAGGTGGTGCCGGGGAGCTGTTTTTT.